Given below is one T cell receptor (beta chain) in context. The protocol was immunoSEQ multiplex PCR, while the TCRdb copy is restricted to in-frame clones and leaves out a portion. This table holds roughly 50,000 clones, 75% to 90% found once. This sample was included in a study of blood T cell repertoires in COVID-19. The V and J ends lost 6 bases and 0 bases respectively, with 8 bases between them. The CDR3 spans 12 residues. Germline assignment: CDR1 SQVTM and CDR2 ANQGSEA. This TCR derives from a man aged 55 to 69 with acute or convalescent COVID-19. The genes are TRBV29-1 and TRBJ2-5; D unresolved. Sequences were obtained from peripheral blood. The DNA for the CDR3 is TGCAGCGTCCAGGTCCACCAAGAGACCCAGTACTTC. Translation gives CSVQVHQETQYF.